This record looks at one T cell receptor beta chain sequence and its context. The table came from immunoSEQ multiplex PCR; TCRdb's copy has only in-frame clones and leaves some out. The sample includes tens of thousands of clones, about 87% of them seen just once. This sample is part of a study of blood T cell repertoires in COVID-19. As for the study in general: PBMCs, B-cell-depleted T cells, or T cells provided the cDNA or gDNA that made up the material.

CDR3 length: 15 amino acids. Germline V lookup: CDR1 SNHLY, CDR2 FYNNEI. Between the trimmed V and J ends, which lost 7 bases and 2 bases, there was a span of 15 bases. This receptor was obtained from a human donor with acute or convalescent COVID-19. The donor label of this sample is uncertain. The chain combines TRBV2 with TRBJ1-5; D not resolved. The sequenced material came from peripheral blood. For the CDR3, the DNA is TGTGCCAGCAACCTGGCCATGGGAGGCAATCAGCCCCAGCATTTT. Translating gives CASNLAMGGNQPQHF.